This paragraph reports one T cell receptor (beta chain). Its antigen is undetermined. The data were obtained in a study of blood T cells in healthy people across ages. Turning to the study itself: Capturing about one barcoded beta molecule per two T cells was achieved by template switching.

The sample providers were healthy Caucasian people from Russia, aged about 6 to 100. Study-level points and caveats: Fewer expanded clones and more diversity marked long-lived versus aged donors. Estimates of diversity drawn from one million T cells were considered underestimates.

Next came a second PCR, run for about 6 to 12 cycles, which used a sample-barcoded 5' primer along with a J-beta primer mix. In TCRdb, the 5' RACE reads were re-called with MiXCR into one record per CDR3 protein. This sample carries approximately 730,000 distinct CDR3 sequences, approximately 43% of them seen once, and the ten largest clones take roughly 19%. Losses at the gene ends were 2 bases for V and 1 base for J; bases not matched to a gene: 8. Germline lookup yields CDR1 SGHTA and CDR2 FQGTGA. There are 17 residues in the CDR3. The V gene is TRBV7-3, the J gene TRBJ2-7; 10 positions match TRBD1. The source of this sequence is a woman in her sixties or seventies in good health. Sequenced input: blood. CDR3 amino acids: CASSLAGTGDPSYEQYF. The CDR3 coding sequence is TGTGCCAGCAGCTTAGCGGGGACAGGGGACCCTTCCTACGAGCAGTACTTC. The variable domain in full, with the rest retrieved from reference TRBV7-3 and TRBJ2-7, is GAGVSQTPSNKVTEKGKYVELRCDPISGHTALYWYRQSLGQGPEFLIYFQGTGAADDSGLPNDRFFAVRPEGSVSTLKIQRTERGDSAVYLCASSLAGTGDPSYEQYFGPGTRLTVT.